The source of this TCR beta chain is a study of PD-1 blockade in classical Hodgkin lymphoma. Study observations and caveats: Complete responders had baseline diversity similar to newly diagnosed patients. TCR diversity rose significantly by C4D1 in CD4+ but not CD8+ cells. Among the patients, those starting nivolumab under 1 year after ASCT were excluded. According to reports, newly diagnosed patients had lower baseline TCR diversity than healthy donors, and relapsed/refractory patients had lower baseline TCR diversity still.

Trimming took 0 bases from V and 4 from J, leaving 13 bases between them. Per germline, CDR1 MNHNS and CDR2 SASEGT. The CDR3 runs to 15 residues. Clones were read by immunoSEQ multiplex PCR, and TCRdb kept only the in-frame ones, dropping some. The repertoire has 50,000 to 75,000 clones, approximately 88% of them found once; the top ten carry approximately 13%. As regards this clone: Its cognate antigen is unknown.

Every patient relapsed after autologous stem cell transplantation, and brentuximab vedotin exposure varied. This TCR was sampled from a human donor with classical Hodgkin lymphoma. The V and J genes are TRBV6-1 and TRBJ2-7; D is possibly TRBD2 (6 bases). The specimen comprised peripheral blood mononuclear cells (PBMCs), sampled at baseline. In DNA, the CDR3 is TGTGCCAGCAGTGAAGCTTGGCGGGGACTTTACGAGCAGTACTTC. It is translated as CASSEAWRGLYEQYF.